This passage covers 12 T cell receptor beta chains from one sample sequenced in a study of OX40 agonist ivuxolimab in advanced cancers. Produced via immunoSEQ multiplex PCR; TCRdb's table is partial and in-frame only. The sample includes 50,000 to 70,000 clones, 70% to 90% seen only once; the top ten take roughly 3%. This sample comprised CD4+ or CD8+ T cells sorted from blood, obtained in a trial of the OX40 agonist ivuxolimab. These receptors were taken from an adult with an advanced solid tumor such as melanoma, head and neck, liver or kidney cancer.

This sequence joins TRBV6-1 and TRBJ2-1, with 8 bases identical to TRBD1. The CDR3 runs to 12 residues. Germline CDR1 is MNHNS and CDR2 is SASEGT. After removal of 7 bases from V and 15 bases from J, the junction contained 11 bases not matched to a gene. The CDR3 is CASIFAGTGLFF. The CDR3 DNA reads TGTGCCAGCATTTTCGCAGGGACAGGTTTGTTCTTC.

This clone has only a few counts. V gene TRBV9 combines with J gene TRBJ1-1; D unclear. This CDR3 contains 14 residues. V dropped 3 bases and J dropped 1 base, with 10 bases sitting between them. From germline, CDR1 is SGDLS and CDR2 YYNGEE. The CDR3 loop reads CASSGGEPNTEAFF. The CDR3 DNA reads as TGTGCCAGCAGCGGTGGGGAGCCGAACACTGAAGCTTTCTTT.

The CDR3 is CASLGLAGYQETQYF. The CDR3 region has the DNA TGTGCCAGCTTAGGACTAGCGGGGTACCAAGAGACCCAGTACTTC. The chain joins TRBV21-1 to TRBJ2-5; the table's D call TRBD2 went unverified against the DNA. TRBV21-1 is listed as a pseudogene. The CDR3 has 15 amino acids.

This clone was seen only a few times. The chain combines TRBV11-1 with TRBJ2-3, with D unclear. With 4 bases removed from V and 2 bases from J, the gap between germline ends came to 10 bases. In germline, CDR1 is SGHAT, CDR2 FQDESV (reference sequence). The CDR3 runs to 14 residues. CDR3 in DNA: TGTGCCAGCAGCTCCCCCCCGTACACAGATACGCAGTATTTT. This gives the protein CASSSPPYTDTQYF.

CDR3 bases: TGTGCCAGCTCCCCGTCCCCGGTGGGAGTAGGCGCCGGGGAGCTGTTTTTT. Encoded protein: CASSPSPVGVGAGELFF. The rearrangement links TRBV18 to TRBJ2-2; tentatively, D is TRBD2 (5 bases). The germline V and J ends were trimmed by 6 bases and 6 bases, with 23 bases remaining between them. There are 17 residues in the CDR3. Germline V gene lookup returns CDR1 KGHSH and CDR2 LQKENI.

The chain uses TRBV27 and TRBJ2-6; D gene ambiguous. Per germline, CDR1 MNHEY and CDR2 SMNVEV (reference sequence). V gave up 4 bases and J gave up 0 bases, with 13 bases separating them. The CDR3 is 17 amino acids. For the CDR3, the DNA is TGTGCCAGCAGTTGGGCAGGTTTAAGCTCTGGGGCCAACGTCCTGACTTTC. It codes for CASSWAGLSSGANVLTF.

The chain recombines TRBV14 with TRBJ2-7; TRBD2 agrees at 9 bases. Per germline, CDR1 SGHDN and CDR2 FVKESK. V lost 1 base and J lost 5; bases outside the gene matches: 15. The CDR3 is made up of 18 amino acids. CDR3 coding DNA: TGTGCCAGCAGCCAAGGCTTCTTAGCGGGGGCTGACTACCACGAGCAGTACTTC. This translates into CASSQGFLAGADYHEQYF.

The chain is built from TRBV19 and TRBJ2-1; D gene unclear. Germline loops: CDR1 LNHDA, CDR2 SQIVND (reference sequence). This CDR3 contains 14 residues. V was pared by 4 bases and J by 0 bases, with 7 bases between. This chain's CDR3 is CASSTGASYNEQFF. DNA for the CDR3: TGTGCCAGTAGTACGGGCGCCTCCTACAATGAGCAGTTCTTC.

The chain has TRBV4-1 and TRBJ2-4, with D perhaps given as TRBD1 or TRBD2 (5 bases each). The CDR3 has 13 amino acids. Germline CDR1 and CDR2: MGHRA and YSYEKL. The V and J ends lost 4 bases and 8 bases respectively, with 12 bases between them. This CDR3 reads CASSLERGDIQYF. The CDR3 nucleotides are TGCGCCAGCAGCCTGGAGAGGGGAGACATTCAGTACTTC.

The chain couples TRBV11-2 to TRBJ2-1, with 8 bases identical to TRBD2. Losses at the gene ends were 6 bases for V and 3 bases for J; bases not matched to a gene: 7. Germline CDR1 SGHAT, CDR2 FQNNGV. The CDR3 consists of 15 residues. CDR3 in DNA: TGTGCCAGCAGGGGTTACGGGGGGGTCTACAATGAGCAGTTCTTC. Translating it yields CASRGYGGVYNEQFF.

This rearrangement joins TRBV5-1 to TRBJ1-2; D unresolved. The CDR3 has 15 residues. Germline V gives CDR1 SGHRS, CDR2 YFSETQ. V lost 4 bases to trimming and J lost 7 bases, with 20 bases between them. The CDR3 DNA sequence: TGCGCCAGCAGCGCAACAACAGATTCCGAGGGTGGCTACACCTTC. This encodes CASSATTDSEGGYTF.

The chain combines TRBV7-2 with TRBJ2-7; 12 bases line up with TRBD2. After removal of 5 bases from V and 7 bases from J, the junction contained 9 bases not matched to a gene. The CDR3 contains 15 residues. Germline V lookup: CDR1 SGHTA, CDR2 FQGNSA. CDR3 bases: TGTGCCAGCAGCCCGACTAGCGGGAGCTCCTTTGAGCAGTACTTC. This gives the protein CASSPTSGSSFEQYF. Complete variable domain (other parts from reference TRBV7-2 and TRBJ2-7): GAGVSQSPSNKVTEKGKDVELRCDPISGHTALYWYRQSLGQGLEFLIYFQGNSAPDKSGLPSDRFSAERTGGSVSTLTIQRTQQEDSAVYLCASSPTSGSSFEQYFGPGTRLTVT.